These T cell receptor beta chains were read from a single sample in a study of T cell clonotyping in hematopoietic cell transplantation. Sequencing used immunoSEQ multiplex PCR; TCRdb keeps in-frame clones, though not all of them. Found here are 3,200 or so clones, over 60% of them singletons; the top ten hold approximately 22%. The specimen comprised peripheral blood mononuclear cells, sampled 30 days after allogeneic stem cell transplant. The receptors derive from a female patient in her 30s who had an allogeneic stem cell transplant, so T cells may come from the graft donor. Some clones in this sample may be carry-over from other donors' samples. The conserved cysteine and the conserved F or W are not part of the CDR3 here.

V: TRBV7-9; CDR3: ASRRGDHEQY
V: TRBV2; CDR3: ASSDRRTAQTGGYT
V: TRBV7-3; CDR3: ASSLNIPTEKY
V: TRBV19; CDR3: ASSKTGQAVYGYT
V: TRBV30; CDR3: AWSRAIGGNQPQH
V: TRBV14; CDR3: ASSAPLETQY
V: TRBV13; CDR3: ASTRGGNTEAF
V: TRBV6-5; CDR3: ASSSPGQGVYEQY
V: TRBV7-9; CDR3: ASSLVTTGGGSPLH
V: TRBV4-1; CDR3: ASSLRLGTDTQY
V: TRBV5-1; CDR3: ASSMGTGAEPQH
V: TRBV13; CDR3: ASSPPRGRGRDEQF
V: TRBV6-5; CDR3: ASRLGNYGYT
V: TRBV5-1; CDR3: ASTPGGSTLPYEQY
V: TRBV29-1; CDR3: SVEGQKSEQY
V: TRBV20-1; CDR3: STRQDGYT
V: TRBV7-2; CDR3: ASSLGSGAVGPYEQY
V: TRBV6-1; CDR3: ASSWTVQETQY
V: TRBV5-1; CDR3: ASSLREVFSEQF
V: TRBV19; CDR3: ASSPGARGNQPQH
V: TRBV5-1; CDR3: ASSLVVPAGLDGNTIY
V: TRBV5-5; CDR3: ASSYASKQNEQF
V: TRBV6-5; CDR3: ASSYWTGSSLTEAF
V: TRBV5-1; CDR3: ASSGGQGQETQY
V: TRBV4-3; CDR3: ASSQTQGQETQY
V: TRBV7-9; CDR3: ASSREGTAATDTQY
V: TRBV2; CDR3: ASSAALNTEAF
V: TRBV5-1; CDR3: ASSANLQVPGGQETQY
V: TRBV19; CDR3: ASSWDPQKAF
V: TRBV19; CDR3: ASTPTTGNYGYT
V: TRBV4-1; CDR3: ASSQDPGPNEQF
V: TRBV29-1; CDR3: SAYKTGRIEKLF
V: TRBV7-9; CDR3: ASSRRTSGGAFHNEQF
V: TRBV19; CDR3: ASKFGAGRSGELF
V: TRBV2; CDR3: ASSEGSGGYQETQY
V: TRBV9; CDR3: ASSVVRGGRAGELF
V: TRBV6-5; CDR3: ASRPPTGVLQPQH
V: TRBV7-9; CDR3: ASSPPDRTGEKLF
V: TRBV5-1; CDR3: ASSSPLGAADTQY
V: TRBV2; CDR3: ASTSGLDSYEQY
V: TRBV27; CDR3: ASSHSRGLLGETQY